The rows below give T cell receptor beta chains drawn from one sample of a study of vaccination effects on CD4 cells after COVID-19. Their recognized antigens are unknown. The repertoire was sequenced with immunoSEQ multiplex PCR; TCRdb's copy has only in-frame clones and lacks some. The sample has roughly 73,000 clones, 73% seen once. Sequencing was performed on CD4+ T cells from PBMCs cultured with HIV peptides, taken before COVID-19 vaccination. The source of these receptors is a human donor who had a prior SARS-CoV-2 infection. Each CDR3 is given with its conserved first and last residue. A D gene is named only where the DNA matches it firmly. Not every row has a clone size; where given, it reads once, few, many or a size class.

CDR3aa: CAWSVPPRLAGDTGELFF
CDR3nt: TGTGCCTGGAGTGTACCCCCTCGACTAGCGGGGGATACCGGGGAGCTGTTTTTT
j_gene: TRBJ2-2
v_gene: TRBV30
abundance: few
d_gene: TRBD2

CDR3aa: CASSPVRSTDTQYF
CDR3nt: TGTGCCAGCTCCCCGGTTAGATCCACAGATACGCAGTATTTT
j_gene: TRBJ2-3
v_gene: TRBV18
abundance: .
d_gene: .

CDR3aa: CASSPLHRGGETQYF
CDR3nt: TGTGCCAGCTCACCGCTACACAGGGGAGGAGAGACCCAGTACTTC
j_gene: TRBJ2-5
v_gene: TRBV18
abundance: once
d_gene: .

CDR3aa: CASRTGTDYGYTF
CDR3nt: TGTGCCAGCAGGACCGGGACAGACTATGGCTACACCTTC
j_gene: TRBJ1-2
v_gene: TRBV6-5
abundance: few
d_gene: TRBD1

CDR3aa: CASSPPGLVNYEQYF
CDR3nt: TGTGCCAGCAGCCCTCCGGGACTAGTTAATTACGAGCAGTACTTC
j_gene: TRBJ2-7
v_gene: TRBV7-9
abundance: .
d_gene: TRBD2

CDR3aa: CASSSYVWHSF
CDR3nt: TGTGCCAGCAGCTCATATGTATGGCACAGCTTC
j_gene: TRBJ1-2
v_gene: TRBV7-2
abundance: .
d_gene: .

CDR3aa: CASSPYTGTQYF
CDR3nt: TGTGCCAGCAGCCCTTATACGGGGACCCAGTACTTC
j_gene: TRBJ2-5
v_gene: TRBV7-2
abundance: .
d_gene: .

CDR3aa: CASSQDLQTSEYEQYF
CDR3nt: TGCGCCAGCAGCCAAGATCTGCAGACTAGCGAGTACGAGCAGTACTTC
j_gene: TRBJ2-7
v_gene: TRBV4-3
abundance: few
d_gene: TRBD2

CDR3aa: CSVAGSSYEQYF
CDR3nt: TGCAGCGTTGCAGGGAGCTCCTACGAGCAGTACTTC
j_gene: TRBJ2-7
v_gene: TRBV29-1
abundance: .
d_gene: .

CDR3aa: CASSVDIGNTIYF
CDR3nt: TGTGCCAGCAGCGTAGACATTGGAAACACCATATATTTT
j_gene: TRBJ1-3
v_gene: TRBV9
abundance: .
d_gene: .

CDR3aa: CAWSVQGQLNTGELFF
CDR3nt: TGTGCCTGGAGTGTACAGGGGCAGCTAAACACCGGGGAGCTGTTTTTT
j_gene: TRBJ2-2
v_gene: TRBV30
abundance: .
d_gene: TRBD1

CDR3aa: CASSLDRANTEAFF
CDR3nt: TGTGCCAGCAGCTTAGACAGGGCGAACACTGAAGCTTTCTTT
j_gene: TRBJ1-1
v_gene: TRBV5-4
abundance: .
d_gene: TRBD1

CDR3aa: CASSFGGTDTQYF
CDR3nt: TGTGCCAGCAGTTTCGGGGGCACAGATACGCAGTATTTT
j_gene: TRBJ2-3
v_gene: TRBV9
abundance: .
d_gene: .

CDR3aa: CASTTVNLAEAFF
CDR3nt: TGTGCCTCCACGACAGTTAATTTGGCTGAAGCTTTCTTT
j_gene: TRBJ1-1
v_gene: TRBV30
abundance: .
d_gene: .

CDR3aa: CASTETGVTEAFF
CDR3nt: TGTGCCAGCACCGAAACAGGGGTCACTGAAGCTTTCTTT
j_gene: TRBJ1-1
v_gene: TRBV12-3/TRBV12-4
abundance: .
d_gene: TRBD1

CDR3aa: CASSEGGLAGVETQYF
CDR3nt: TGTGCCAGCAGCGAAGGGGGACTAGCGGGAGTAGAGACCCAGTACTTC
j_gene: TRBJ2-5
v_gene: TRBV11-3
abundance: few
d_gene: TRBD2

CDR3aa: CAISERGPLGYTF
CDR3nt: TGTGCCATCAGTGAGAGGGGGCCGCTTGGCTACACCTTC
j_gene: TRBJ1-2
v_gene: TRBV10-3
abundance: .
d_gene: TRBD1